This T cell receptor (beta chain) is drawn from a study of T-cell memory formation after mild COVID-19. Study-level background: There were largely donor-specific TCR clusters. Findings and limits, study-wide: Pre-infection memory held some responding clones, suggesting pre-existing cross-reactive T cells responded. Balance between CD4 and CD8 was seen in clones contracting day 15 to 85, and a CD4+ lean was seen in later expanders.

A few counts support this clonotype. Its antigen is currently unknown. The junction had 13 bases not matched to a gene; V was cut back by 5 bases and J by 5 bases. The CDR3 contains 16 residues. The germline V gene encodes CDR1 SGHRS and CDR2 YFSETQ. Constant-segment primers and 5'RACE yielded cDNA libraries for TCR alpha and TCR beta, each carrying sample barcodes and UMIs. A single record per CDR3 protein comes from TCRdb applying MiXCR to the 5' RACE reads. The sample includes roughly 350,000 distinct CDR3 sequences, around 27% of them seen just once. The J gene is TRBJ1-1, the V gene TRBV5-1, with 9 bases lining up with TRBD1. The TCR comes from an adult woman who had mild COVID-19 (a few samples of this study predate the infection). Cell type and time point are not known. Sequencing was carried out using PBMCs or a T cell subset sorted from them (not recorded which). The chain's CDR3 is CASRAGDRVFGTEAFF. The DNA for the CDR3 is TGCGCCAGCAGGGCAGGGGACAGGGTTTTTGGTACTGAAGCTTTCTTT. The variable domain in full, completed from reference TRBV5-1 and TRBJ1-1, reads KAGVTQTPRYLIKTRGQQVTLSCSPISGHRSVSWYQQTPGQGLQFLFEYFSETQRNKGNFPGRFSGRQFSNSRSEMNVSTLELGDSALYLCASRAGDRVFGTEAFFGQGTRLTVV.